There are many counts of the clone carrying this T cell receptor (beta chain). V shed 2 bases, J shed 1 base, and the junction held 2 bases outside the gene matches. The germline gives CDR1 SGHNT, CDR2 YYREEE (reference sequence). The CDR3 runs to 15 residues. The data were taken from a study of blood T cell repertoires in COVID-19. TCRdb's table, derived via immunoSEQ multiplex PCR, lists solely in-frame clones and lacks some. The table shows approximately 250,000 clones, with around nine tenths occurring only once. The chain uses TRBV5-4 and TRBJ2-3, with 9 bases lining up with TRBD2. Specimen: peripheral blood. This TCR was recovered from a man aged 35-49 years with active or convalescent COVID-19. CDR3: CASSFWTSGTDTQYF. The CDR3 DNA is TGTGCCAGCAGCTTTTGGACTAGCGGCACAGATACGCAGTATTTT.